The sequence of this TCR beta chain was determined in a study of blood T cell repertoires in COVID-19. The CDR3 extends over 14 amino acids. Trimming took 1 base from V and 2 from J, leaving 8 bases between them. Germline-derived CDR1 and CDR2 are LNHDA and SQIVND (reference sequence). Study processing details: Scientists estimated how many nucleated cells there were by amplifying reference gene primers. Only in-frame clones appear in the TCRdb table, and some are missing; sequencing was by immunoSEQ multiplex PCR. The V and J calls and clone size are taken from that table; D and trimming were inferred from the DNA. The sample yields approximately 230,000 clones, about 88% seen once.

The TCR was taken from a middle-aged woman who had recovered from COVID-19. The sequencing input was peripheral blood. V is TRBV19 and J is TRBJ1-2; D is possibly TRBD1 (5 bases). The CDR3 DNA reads TGTGCCAGTAGTATAGCAGGGTTAAACTATGGCTACACCTTC. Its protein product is CASSIAGLNYGYTF. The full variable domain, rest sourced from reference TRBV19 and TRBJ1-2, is DGGITQSPKYLFRKEGQNVTLSCEQNLNHDAMYWYRQDPGQGLRLIYYSQIVNDFQKGDIAEGYSVSREKKESFPLTVTSAQKNPTAFYLCASSIAGLNYGYTFGSGTRLTVV.